This T cell receptor (beta chain) emerged from a study of blood T cell repertoires in COVID-19. Overall study: Italy, Spain and the United States were the sources of the convalescent and acute COVID-19 samples. In each case, the material was cDNA or gDNA derived from T cells, B-cell-depleted T cells, or PBMCs.

During active infection, Seattle patients enrolled and were then monitored through disease. Per the original methods: How many nucleated cells were present was estimated from reference gene primer amplification. Some clones are missing from TCRdb's copy, which holds only in-frame ones; the method was immunoSEQ multiplex PCR. For V, J and clone size, that table is used; D and trimming come from the DNA. This table holds about 250,000 clones, around 90% found once. CDR3 size: 13 residues. Deletions cut 0 bases from V and 4 bases from J, with 4 bases between. Germline V gives CDR1 WSHSY, CDR2 SAAADI. Specimen: peripheral blood. This receptor was obtained from a man in his thirties or forties with COVID-19, enrolled during active disease. The chain employs TRBV10-2 and TRBJ1-3; D not resolved. CDR3 DNA sequence: TGCGCCAGCAGTGAGTCTGCGGGAAACACCATATATTTT. Translated: CASSESAGNTIYF.